This record concerns one T cell receptor beta chain sequence. Newly diagnosed hyperthyroidism patients aged 18 to 65 years had disease lasting under 2 months. This record belongs to a study of T cells in Graves' hyperthyroidism and ophthalmopathy. It was RNA transcripts that yielded the amplified TCR beta CDR3 regions. When the TCR CDR3 underwent first-round RT-PCR, the HTBI primer set was used. TCRdb reanalysed the multiplex PCR reads using MiXCR and keeps one entry per CDR3 protein. In the table there are around 540,000 distinct CDR3 sequences, around 46% of which are singletons. Germline CDR1 reads SQVTM; CDR2 reads ANQGSEA. V was cut by 4 bases and J by 6 bases, with 12 bases left in between. There are 12 residues in the CDR3.

The sample was peripheral blood or thyroid tissue (not recorded which). This TCR came from a woman in her late teens or twenties with Graves' hyperthyroidism. This chain uses TRBV29-1 with TRBJ1-2; D remains ambiguous. The CDR3 sequence is CSVVAERDGYTF. CDR3 DNA sequence: TGCAGCGTTGTTGCGGAAAGAGATGGCTACACCTTC.